This T cell receptor beta chain was sequenced for a study of CD8 T cells in Susac syndrome. The study, taken as a whole, reports: The study admitted that it had a relatively small number of individuals in its TCR sequencing and HLA analysis.

With random hexamers, roughly 0.45 to 1 ug RNA was reverse transcribed. TCRdb re-derived calls from the immunoSEQ multiplex PCR reads in MiXCR, one entry per CDR3 protein. The data contain tens of thousands of distinct CDR3 sequences, around 94% of them singletons. Points on this clonotype: The antigen is undetermined.

This CDR3 has 17 amino acids. Germline V gives CDR1 MNHEY, CDR2 SVGAGI. Trimming removed 6 bases from V and 1 base from J, with 19 bases in between. Sequencing used CD8+ T cells from PBMCs. This clonotype was sampled from a human donor in good health. This chain connects TRBV6-5 to TRBJ2-1; perhaps TRBD2 as D (5 bases). The chain's CDR3 is CASSYASVANSYNEQFF. The CDR3, as DNA: TGTGCCAGCAGCTACGCGTCAGTAGCGAATTCCTACAATGAGCAGTTCTTC.